A selection of T cell receptor beta chains follows, all from one sample in a study of T cells in Graves' hyperthyroidism and ophthalmopathy. TCRdb redid the calling of the multiplex PCR reads with MiXCR, one entry per CDR3 protein. The repertoire holds hundreds of thousands of distinct CDR3 sequences, more than 14% seen once, with roughly an eighth in the top ten. Material for sequencing was blood. These TCRs come from a woman in her 50s with Graves' ophthalmopathy. CDR3s include the opening cysteine and the closing phenylalanine or tryptophan. D genes are given only for firm matches. Clone size is shown for a subset of rows, as once, few, many or a class of expanded clone.

>TRBV5-1|-|TRBJ2-7|TRBD2
TGCGCCAGTAACAGCGGGAGTTTTTCCGAGCAGTACTTC
CASNSGSFSEQYF
>TRBV20-1|-|TRBJ2-2|-
TGCAGTGCTAGACAGGTTGGGACCGGGGAGCTGTTTTTT
CSARQVGTGELFF
>TRBV28|many|TRBJ1-1|-
TGTGCCAGCAGTTTAGGGGGGGTCAAGAACACTGAAGCTTTCTTT
CASSLGGVKNTEAFF
>TRBV6-1|many|TRBJ1-2|-
TGTGCCAGCAGTGGCTATGGCTACACCTTC
CASSGYGYTF
>TRBV20-1|many|TRBJ2-5|-
TGCAGTGCTAGAGTTAGTCAGGGCAAAGAGACCCAGTACTTC
CSARVSQGKETQYF
>TRBV13|-|TRBJ2-1|-
TGTGCCAGCAGCTTAGGCCCGCACAGGAACAATGAGCAGTCCTTC
CASSLGPHRNNEQSF
>TRBV29-1|-|TRBJ2-1|TRBD2
TGCAGCGTCGCTCCGGGACTATCGTACAATGAGCAGTTCTTC
CSVAPGLSYNEQFF
>TRBV12-3/TRBV12-4|many|TRBJ2-7|-
TGTGCCAGCACCGTGACAGGACGCATGTACGAGCAGTACTTC
CASTVTGRMYEQYF
>TRBV6-1|few|TRBJ2-3|TRBD2
TGTGCCAGCAGTGCGCGGGGGACTTCTCTAAGCACAGATACGCAGTATTTT
CASSARGTSLSTDTQYF
>TRBV6-1|-|TRBJ2-2|-
TGTGCCAGCAGTGAATTTGCGCGGAACACCGGGGAGCTGTTTTTT
CASSEFARNTGELFF
>TRBV20-1|many|TRBJ2-7|-
TGCAGTGCTAAACTACGATTCTCCTACGAGCAGTACTTC
CSAKLRFSYEQYF
>TRBV10-3|-|TRBJ2-5|TRBD2
TGTGCCATCAGTGGAAGCGGGAGCGGGGAGACCCAGTACTTC
CAISGSGSGETQYF
>TRBV28|many|TRBJ2-7|TRBD2
TGTGCCAGCAGTACTAGCGGGAAAGTTCACGAGCAGTACTTC
CASSTSGKVHEQYF
>TRBV6-2/TRBV6-3|many|TRBJ2-1|-
TGTGCCAGCAGTGATTGGACAGATTATAGTAGCTCCTACAATGAGCAGTTCTTC
CASSDWTDYSSSYNEQFF
>TRBV14|few|TRBJ2-5|-
TGTGCCAGCAGCCAAGATCTGAGGAAGACCCAGTACTTC
CASSQDLRKTQYF
>TRBV19|-|TRBJ2-7|TRBD2
TGTGCCAGTAGTATAATAGGCGGGAGCGGCACGTACGAGCAGTACTTC
CASSIIGGSGTYEQYF
>TRBV27|-|TRBJ1-5|-
TGTGCCAGCAGTTTTTCAAAGTTGGATCAGCCCCAGCATTTT
CASSFSKLDQPQHF
>TRBV28|many|TRBJ2-5|-
TGTGCCAGCAGTACCCCGACCCTGCAGGGGTACTTC
CASSTPTLQGYF
>TRBV30|many|TRBJ1-5|-
TGTGCCTGGAGTAGTACGTCTCTTGGACGCAATCAGCCCCAGCATTTT
CAWSSTSLGRNQPQHF
>TRBV3-1|-|TRBJ1-1|-
TGTGCCAGCAGCTCCTCGGCGGCAGATTTTGTTGGGGCTTTCTTT
CASSSSAADFVGAFF
>TRBV7-6|many|TRBJ2-1|-
TGTGCCAGCAGCTTAATAGCGCCCGCGTCCTACAATGAGCAGTTCTTC
CASSLIAPASYNEQFF
>TRBV7-3|many|TRBJ1-6|-
TGTGCCAGCAGCCCCCAGCCAAATTCACCCCTCCACTTT
CASSPQPNSPLHF
>TRBV20-1|many|TRBJ2-1|-
TGCAGTGCTAGTTCTTTCCTGGGGGCCTACAATGAGCAGTTCTTC
CSASSFLGAYNEQFF
>TRBV27|many|TRBJ2-5|TRBD1
TGTGCCAGCAGTCACGGGACAGGGTTGGAGACCCAGTACTTC
CASSHGTGLETQYF
>TRBV13|-|TRBJ2-1|TRBD1
TGTGCCAGCAGCTTAGATTTGGGACCGGGACAGTCCTACAATGAGCAGTTCTTC
CASSLDLGPGQSYNEQFF
>TRBV20-1|-|TRBJ1-5|TRBD1
TGCAGTGCTAGCGGAGAGACAGGGGGCGCGTATAATCAGCCCCAGCATTTT
CSASGETGGAYNQPQHF
>TRBV29-1|few|TRBJ2-4|-
TGCAGCGTTGAAGACCGGGGCCCTAAAAACATTCAGTACTTC
CSVEDRGPKNIQYF
>TRBV5-8|many|TRBJ2-7|-
TGTGCCAGCAGGAAATGGGGTGGGGAGCAGTACTTC
CASRKWGGEQYF
>TRBV20-1|-|TRBJ2-5|TRBD1
TGCAGTGCTGAGGACAGGGGGGGCCAAGAGACCCAGTACTTC
CSAEDRGGQETQYF
>TRBV20-1|-|TRBJ1-4|-
TGCAGTGCCAGATCAGTTCCGGGGGCGACCAGGGGTAGGGAAAAACTGTTTTTT
CSARSVPGATRGREKLFF
>TRBV27|many|TRBJ1-2|-
TGTGCCAGCAGTTTTGCAGGGCCAGACGGCTACACCTTC
CASSFAGPDGYTF
>TRBV27|few|TRBJ1-2|-
TGTGCCAGCAGTAAACCAATCTTCCGGGACTATGGCTACACCTTC
CASSKPIFRDYGYTF
>TRBV6-4|once|TRBJ1-4|TRBD1
TGTGCCGGCAGTGACTCAGCGACAGGGAAGGAAAAACTGTTTTTT
CAGSDSATGKEKLFF
>TRBV7-2|many|TRBJ1-4|TRBD1
TGTGCCAGCAGCTTAGCATCTGGACAGGGGACGGAAAAACTGTTTTTT
CASSLASGQGTEKLFF
>TRBV28|many|TRBJ2-3|-
TGTGCCAGCAGTTCAACTACCCTATCCACAGATACGCAGTATTTT
CASSSTTLSTDTQYF
>TRBV4-1|-|TRBJ2-7|-
TGCGCCAGCAGCCAAGAGTCGGTAGGACTCTACTACGAGCAGTACTTC
CASSQESVGLYYEQYF
>TRBV28|many|TRBJ2-2|TRBD1
TGTGCCACCCTCTCAAGTCTGGGACAGGGTGACACCGGGGAGCTGTTTTTT
CATLSSLGQGDTGELFF
>TRBV3-1|-|TRBJ2-1|-
TGTGCCAGCAGCCAAGGGGACACCTTCCCATACAATGAGCAGTTCTTC
CASSQGDTFPYNEQFF
>TRBV7-9|many|TRBJ2-1|TRBD2
TGTGCCAGCAGGAGGACTAGCCTATCCTACAATGAGCAGTTCTTC
CASRRTSLSYNEQFF
>TRBV12-3/TRBV12-4|few|TRBJ1-3|-
TGTGCCAGCAGCCTCGGGACACATGCAGACTCTGGAAACACCATATATTTT
CASSLGTHADSGNTIYF
>TRBV11-1|many|TRBJ2-3|TRBD2
TGTGCCAGCAGCTCGAGCGGGAGCCCCGATACGCAGTATTTT
CASSSSGSPDTQYF
>TRBV2|many|TRBJ2-7|TRBD2
TGTGCCAGCAGTAAACGGACTAGCGGGAACGTCTACGAGCAGTACTTC
CASSKRTSGNVYEQYF
>TRBV6-2/TRBV6-3|many|TRBJ2-7|TRBD1
TGTGCCAGCAGTTTCCTCAGGGGGCGCTACGAGCAGTACTTC
CASSFLRGRYEQYF
>TRBV6-8|-|TRBJ2-7|-
TGTGCCAGCAGTTACTCGAGCCAGGGGTTCTACGAGCAGTACTTC
CASSYSSQGFYEQYF
>TRBV6-1|many|TRBJ2-7|-
TGTGCCAGCAGTGAGGACCCCTACGAGCAGTACTTC
CASSEDPYEQYF
>TRBV5-1|-|TRBJ2-7|-
TGTGCCAGCAGCGTAGCTGCAGGCCCCTCCTACGAGCAGTACTTC
CASSVAAGPSYEQYF
>TRBV9|few|TRBJ1-1|-
TGTGCCAGCAGCGCCACCGGGACTCTCTCATTCGCTTTCTTT
CASSATGTLSFAFF
>TRBV20-1|few|TRBJ2-7|TRBD2
TGCAGTGCTAGAACCGGGACTAGCGCATCCTACGAGCAGTACTTC
CSARTGTSASYEQYF
>TRBV6-2/TRBV6-3|-|TRBJ2-1|TRBD2
TGTGCCAGCAGACCCTGGACTAGCGGGAGAGGTAATGAGCAGTTCTTC
CASRPWTSGRGNEQFF
>TRBV2|many|TRBJ2-2|TRBD2
TGTGCCAGCAGTGCGGGACTAGTCACCGGGGAGCTGTTTTTT
CASSAGLVTGELFF
>TRBV20-1|many|TRBJ1-1|TRBD1
TGCAGTGCTAGACCGGTGGGACAGCGTGAAGCTTTCTTT
CSARPVGQREAFF
>TRBV6-4|many|TRBJ2-3|-
TGTGCCAGCAGCCCATCTATAAAGCACACAGATACGCAGTATTTT
CASSPSIKHTDTQYF
>TRBV9|many|TRBJ2-2|-
TGTGCCAGCAGTGTCGGCCAGAACACCGGGGAGCTGTTTTTT
CASSVGQNTGELFF